This section outlines one T cell receptor beta chain sequence together with its context. This entry belongs to a study of human T cells and chemical hapten exposure. Study-level background: Reading of the patch tests, which applied 0.01% DPC to the upper back, occurred at 6 days.

TCRdb re-called the RACE reads with MiXCR, one entry per CDR3 protein. The table lists roughly 70,000 distinct CDR3 sequences, 25% to 40% of them singletons, with nearly 9% in the top ten. Germline assignment: CDR1 SGHTA and CDR2 FQGNSA. The CDR3 totals 17 residues. V dropped 1 base and J dropped 4 bases, with 17 bases sitting between them. The time point denotes: patch test 1, 2 weeks after DPC sensitization. Treatment given: therapeutic diphenylcyclopropenone sensitization with weekly scalp DPC. This TCR came from a middle-aged man with alopecia areata. Some clones in this sample may be carry-over from other donors' samples. The chain combines TRBV7-2 with TRBJ1-3; perhaps TRBD1 as D (6 bases). The sequenced sample was whole blood, obtained in connection with sensitization to the hapten diphenylcyclopropenone (DPC). CDR3 in DNA: TGTGCCAGCAGCTTAGGGGGGGCCTCCCCAAGCGGAAACACCATATATTTT. This sequence encodes CASSLGGASPSGNTIYF.